This T cell receptor beta chain was sequenced in a study of blood T cells in healthy people across ages. Across the whole study: Every two T cells gave about one barcoded beta molecule via template switching. General study points: The study regarded diversity estimates from one million T cells as underestimates. Whereas aged donors had fewer naive CD4+ cells, long-lived donors had more of them and higher diversity.

This clonotype has a handful of counts. What it binds is unknown. CDR1 and CDR2 (germline): ENHRY, SYGVKD. CDR3 length: 14 residues. V lost 8 bases and J lost 3; bases outside the gene matches: 1. A second about 7 to 12 cycle PCR used barcoded and J-beta primers. TCRdb analysed the 5' RACE reads with MiXCR anew, one entry per CDR3 protein. The data show approximately 830,000 distinct CDR3 sequences, about 59% seen once. This receptor was identified in a man aged 30 to 39 in good health. Sequencing was carried out using blood. The chain combines TRBV10-3 with TRBJ2-1; 13 nucleotides line up with TRBD2. The CDR3, as DNA: TGTGCCATCGGGACTAGCGGGGACTACAATGAGCAGTTCTTC. Protein: CAIGTSGDYNEQFF.